The source of this T cell receptor beta chain is a study of shared clonotypes between healthy human individuals. Repertoires were generated with immunoSEQ multiplex PCR, while TCRdb's copy carries only in-frame clones and drops some. The sample lists roughly 640,000 clones; approximately 79% were seen once. There were no recent acute infections or vaccinations among the donors, who were healthy HIV-negative adults. The V gene end was trimmed by 3 bases and the J gene end by 3 bases; junction bases not matched to a gene: 17. In germline, CDR1 is SGHAT, CDR2 FQNNGV. CDR3 size: 18 residues. V and J are TRBV11-2 and TRBJ2-7, with TRBD2 identical over 7 bases. The sequenced sample was memory CD4+ T cells sorted from blood. The subset is: CD45RA-negative fraction. The TCR originated in a woman aged 25 to 39 in good health. The CDR3: CASSFGGAGGRDYYEQYF. The CDR3 nucleotides read TGTGCCAGCAGCTTCGGCGGTGCTGGCGGGAGAGACTACTACGAGCAGTACTTC.